This T cell receptor beta chain emerged from a study of identical twins listed by TCRdb under 2016. In the study overall: TCR alpha and beta repertoires from monozygotic twins, unrelated adults of various ages and cord blood were deep-sequenced to test whether fetal clonotypes persist. To rule out contamination, replicate twin experiments were performed at different times with different library preparation protocols. The research as a whole found: Because the same donors could not be followed over many years, the conclusions relied on cross-sectional statistical analysis. Out-of-frame TCR alpha sharing in monozygotic twins was systematically underestimated by recombination models, whereas sharing between unrelated individuals was in agreement with the recombination models. Invariant T cells such as MAIT and iNKT could partly confound zero-insertion analyses, although diverse VJ usage argued against such confounding for most clonotypes. Abundant cord blood beta clonotypes had fewer insertions, young adult naive repertoires showed a similar but weaker trend, and memory repertoires showed no such trend. Compared with coincidental sharing between unrelated individuals, out-of-frame TCR alpha sequences shared between twins had an excess of sequences with low generation probability. Excess twin sharing in beta out-of-frame sequences was weaker because fewer shared sequences lowered the signal-to-noise ratio.

From V the trimming removes 0 bases and from J it removes 2 bases, while the gene matches leave 8 bases of the junction unaccounted for. From the cysteine through the phenylalanine, the CDR3 covers 17 amino acids. Here the CDR3 DNA is all that survives: 51 bases in frame from base 1. The germline V gene encodes CDR1 LGHNA and CDR2 YSLEER. The library was produced with 5' RACE. Instrument used: Illumina HiSeq 2000. A universal primer binding site was introduced by template switching, and a unique molecular identifier was present in the final cDNA, enabling accurate counting of TCR cDNA molecules. Specific primers in the conserved constant-segment region were used to synthesize first-strand cDNA for the TCR alpha and beta chains. To control for contamination, each cDNA library was double barcoded with a SMART-Mk sample barcode plus Illumina barcodes. TruSeq adapter sequences and Illumina sample barcodes were added in two successive PCR steps. The TCR alpha and beta cDNA libraries were sequenced on the Illumina HiSeq platform using custom primers. The study's processing was this. MiGEC was used to process raw reads and extract unique molecular identifiers, and MiXCR was used to find CDR3 positions. For each individual, recombination models were inferred using an EM algorithm with the repgenHMM and IGoR tools. The analysis of shared clonotypes was done with the tcR package in R, with sharing normalized by the product of cloneset sizes. To study raw recombination free of thymic and clonal selection effects, out-of-frame nonproductive sequences were analyzed. The public reads were reanalyzed by TCRdb: fastp trimming at Q25, MiXCR alignment, in-frame beta chains only. Entries are consolidated by CDR3 protein sequence, retaining the most common genes and DNA. These V and J calls rely on TCRdb rather than the paper's analysis. The sample records 500,000 or so distinct CDR3 sequences, approximately 15% of which are singletons. Of the sample, approximately 0.52% is held by the ten largest clones.

Every donor was a healthy Caucasian. The twin cohort consisted of three pairs of female monozygotic twins, all aged about 18 to 29 years. Positive isolation kits from Invitrogen were used to isolate CD4+ and CD8+ T cell populations. This clonotype was picked up a small number of times. Its antigen remains unidentified. The sample holds no much larger clone one base away, and base qualities are not on file. The same sample was also used in a study of yellow fever vaccine responses in identical twins. As the second study states: According to the authors, the vaccine-induced T cell response in identical twins seemed to be partly convergent and partly specific to each individual. In the study, vaccine-responding T cell clones were precisely tracked in identical twins.

The chain was built from TRBV4-3 and TRBJ2-7; 9 nucleotides in the junction match TRBD1. The TCR comes from a young woman in good health. Sequencing used CD4+ T cells sorted from blood. In nucleotides, the sequence is TGCGCCAGCAGCCAAGATGTTGGGACAGGGCCTACCTACGAGCAGTACTTC. The translation is CASSQDVGTGPTYEQYF.